The 10 T cell receptor beta chains listed next were all sequenced from one sample in a study of shared clonotypes between healthy human individuals. Sequencing was performed with immunoSEQ multiplex PCR; in TCRdb, only in-frame clones are kept and a portion is missing. In the table there are approximately 1,000,000 clones, 70% to 80% of which are singletons. Sequenced material: memory CD4+ T cells from PBMCs. Stated subset: CD45RA-negative fraction. Receptor source: a man younger than 35 in good health. Some clones in this sample may be carry-over from other donors' samples.

This clone came up many times. The chain joins TRBV7-3 to TRBJ2-1; TRBD2 agrees at 10 bases. The V gene end was trimmed by 2 bases and the J gene end by 2 bases; junction bases not matched to a gene: 9. This CDR3 region has 18 residues. Germline CDR1 is SGHTA and CDR2 is FQGTGA. CDR3 amino acids: CASSLLSGRGFAYNEQFF. The CDR3 DNA is TGTGCCAGCAGCTTACTGAGCGGGAGGGGGTTCGCCTACAATGAGCAGTTCTTC.

The chain combines TRBV6-1 with TRBJ1-5, with TRBD1 matching over 7 bases. The CDR3 extends over 13 amino acids. J was trimmed by 9 bases and V by 8 bases; bases with no gene match: 10. CDR1 is MNHNS, CDR2 SASEGT, per germline. For the CDR3, the DNA is TGTGCCAGCCGGAGACAGGGCGCAGGGCCCCAGCATTTT. This sequence encodes CASRRQGAGPQHF.

J is TRBJ2-1 and V is TRBV5-1, with 11 positions matching TRBD2. From germline, CDR1 is SGHRS and CDR2 YFSETQ. Unmatched junction bases numbered 7, after V lost 3 bases and J lost 5 bases. The CDR3 has 16 residues. CDR3 nucleotide sequence: TGCGCCAGCAGCTACCTCCCGGGACTAGCGGACAATGAGCAGTTCTTC. Translation gives CASSYLPGLADNEQFF.

The gene calls are TRBV18 and TRBJ2-5, with TRBD2 as a possible D gene (5 bases). CDR1 KGHSH and CDR2 LQKENI come from the germline V gene. The CDR3 extends over 12 amino acids. V dropped 5 bases and J dropped 2 bases, with 6 bases sitting between them. The CDR3 DNA is TGTGCCAGCTCAAGCGGACAAGAGACCCAGTACTTC. Residues: CASSSGQETQYF.

This clone was recorded at least ten times. The same CDR3 arises from other DNA sequences in this sample as well. The chain recombines TRBV5-1 with TRBJ1-5; no clear D. Trimming left V 4 bases short and J 0 bases short, with 14 bases between. The CDR3 runs 16 residues. Looked up from germline, CDR1 is SGHRS and CDR2 is YFSETQ. This chain's CDR3 is CASSPGHGDSNQPQHF. In nucleotides, the CDR3 is TGCGCCAGCAGCCCCGGTCACGGTGATAGCAATCAGCCCCAGCATTTT.

The chain employs TRBV27 and TRBJ2-3; D is ambiguous. V lost 6 bases to trimming and J lost 0 bases, with 7 bases between them. Germline V gene data show CDR1 as MNHEY and CDR2 as SMNVEV (reference sequence). The CDR3 contains 13 residues. The CDR3 sequence: CASRVFSTDTQYF. The CDR3 bases are TGTGCCAGCAGAGTTTTCAGCACAGATACGCAGTATTTT.

This clone came up a few times. The chain has TRBV7-3 and TRBJ2-6, with 9 bases matching TRBD1. Germline CDR1 is SGHTA and CDR2 is FQGTGA. The CDR3 length is 15 residues. V lost 1 base, J lost 13 bases, and 8 bases stayed unmatched. CDR3 sequence (DNA): TGTGCCAGCAGCTTAATCGGGACAGGGCTAGAGGTCCTGACTTTC. This sequence encodes CASSLIGTGLEVLTF.

V is TRBV5-4 and J is TRBJ2-5, with 10 bases aligning to TRBD2. The V segment lost 7 bases and the J segment 5 bases; nucleotides outside the gene matches: 8. Germline assignment: CDR1 SGHNT and CDR2 YYREEE (reference sequence). The CDR3 covers 14 residues. The CDR3 region is CASFPSGGEETQYF. CDR3 nucleotides: TGTGCCAGCTTTCCGAGCGGGGGGGAGGAGACCCAGTACTTC. Complete variable domain (other parts from reference TRBV5-4 and TRBJ2-5): ETGVTQSPTHLIKTRGQQVTLRCSSQSGHNTVSWYQQALGQGPQFIFQYYREEENGRGNFPPRFSGLQFPNYSSELNVNALELDDSALYLCASFPSGGEETQYFGPGTRLLVL.

The chain uses TRBV10-1 and TRBJ2-1; TRBD2 matches at 12 bases. The CDR3 loop spans 16 amino acids. In germline, CDR1 is WNHNN, CDR2 SYGVQD (reference sequence). V lost 5 bases to trimming and J lost 0 bases; unmatched junction nucleotides: 2. This CDR3 is CASSRGLAGSYNEQFF. The CDR3 DNA reads as TGCGCCAGCAGTCGGGGACTAGCGGGCTCCTACAATGAGCAGTTCTTC.

This chain links TRBV27 with TRBJ2-5; 10 bases line up with TRBD1. CDR1 is MNHEY, CDR2 SMNVEV, per germline (reference sequence). The CDR3 covers 17 residues. Losses at the gene ends were 1 base for V and 9 bases for J; bases not matched to a gene: 14. CDR3 in amino acids: CASSLLGTGADRGSQYF. In nucleotides, the CDR3 is TGTGCCAGCAGTTTATTGGGGACAGGGGCCGACCGTGGGTCCCAGTACTTC.